The present entry profiles one T cell receptor (beta chain) with its context. This sample was taken from a study of T cells expressing NK-cell markers. TCRdb reworked the 5' RACE reads into one entry per CDR3 protein, no DNA. Its table lists 350,000 to 450,000 distinct CDR3 sequences. The CDR3 covers 15 residues. Germline V CDR1 and CDR2: LGHDT, YNNKEL (reference sequence). The chain uses TRBV3-1 and TRBJ2-7. The receptor comes from a man aged 18-69 years in good health. Sequenced input: blood T cells: a sorted CD56 or NKG2C T cell subset, CD4+ or CD8+ T cells, or bulk PBMC T cells (not recorded which). CDR3: CASSQDLLASYEQYF.